A single sample is the source of the 18 T cell receptor beta chains below, sequenced in a study of CD8 T cells in ankylosing spondylitis. TCRdb called the 5' RACE reads again in MiXCR, with one record for every CDR3 protein. The repertoire has more than 250,000 distinct CDR3 sequences, 11% of them found once; the top ten carry roughly 9.5%. Sequencing was done on a sample of blood, either unsorted or a sorted T cell fraction (not recorded which). The origin of the receptors is a female donor with ankylosing spondylitis or in good health (not recorded which).

This clonotype was seen repeatedly, ten times or more. The chain couples TRBV29-1 to TRBJ2-2, with 7 bases that match TRBD2. CDR3 length: 13 amino acids. The V gene end was trimmed by 4 bases and the J gene end by 4 bases; junction bases not matched to a gene: 3. Per the germline V gene, CDR1 is SQVTM and CDR2 is ANQGSEA. CDR3 sequence (DNA): TGCAGCGTTGGTTTAGCGGGCACCGGGGAGCTGTTTTTT. Residues: CSVGLAGTGELFF.

This clonotype was counted ten times or more. The gene calls are TRBV20-1 and TRBJ2-5, with 14 bases lining up with TRBD2. Germline loops: CDR1 DFQATT, CDR2 SNEGSKA (reference sequence). This CDR3 has 16 amino acids. V was clipped by 1 base and J by 5 bases; unmatched bases: 6. The CDR3 DNA is TGCAGTGCTAGAGGGGGGACTAGCGGGAGTGAGGAGACCCAGTACTTC. Encoded protein: CSARGGTSGSEETQYF.

This clonotype was recorded many times. This chain joins TRBV4-3 and TRBJ2-3, with 10 bases fitting TRBD2. The CDR3 consists of 20 residues. The ends lost 0 bases at V and 0 bases at J; junction bases unmatched: 12. Germline CDR1 and CDR2: LGHNA and YSLEER. Written as DNA, the CDR3 is TGCGCCAGCAGCCAAGACGTCCGTGGTAGCGGGAGGTCTAGCACAGATACGCAGTATTTT. It encodes CASSQDVRGSGRSSTDTQYF.

This clonotype came up many times. The V call is TRBV5-1, the J call TRBJ2-2; the D is unclear. The germline V gene encodes CDR1 SGHRS and CDR2 YFSETQ. V shed 0 bases and J shed 7 bases, with 4 bases lying between them. The CDR3 has 12 amino acids. Here the CDR3 DNA reads TGCGCCAGCAGCTTGGTGGGCGGGGAGCTGTTTTTT. Translating it yields CASSLVGGELFF.

This clonotype was seen at least ten times. V and J are TRBV12-3 or TRBV12-4 and TRBJ2-2; D remains unclear. The germline V and J ends were trimmed by 2 bases and 5 bases, with 6 bases remaining between them. The CDR3 length is 13 residues. CDR3 DNA sequence: TGTGCCAGCAGTTTATCCAAAACCGGGGAGCTGTTTTTT. Translated: CASSLSKTGELFF.

This clonotype was detected ten times or more. V gene TRBV7-9 combines with J gene TRBJ2-7; TRBD1 agrees at 8 bases. V lost 5 bases and J lost 6; bases outside the gene matches: 9. The CDR3 loop spans 14 amino acids. From germline, CDR1 is SEHNR and CDR2 FQNEAQ (reference sequence). CDR3 bases: TGTGCCAGCAGCATCTCGACAGGGGTTCGCGAGCAGTACTTC. Translating gives CASSISTGVREQYF.

This clonotype was seen only a few times. The chain recombines TRBV12-3 or TRBV12-4 with TRBJ2-6; 10 nucleotides line up with TRBD2. The CDR3 has 17 amino acids. J was trimmed by 0 bases and V by 4 bases; bases with no gene match: 3. The CDR3 DNA is TGTGCCAGCAGTTCGGGACTAGCGTACTCTGGGGCCAACGTCCTGACTTTC. Protein: CASSSGLAYSGANVLTF.

The sample holds many counts of this clonotype. The chain uses TRBV10-3 and TRBJ1-6, with a weak D call TRBD1 (5 bases). This CDR3 has 13 amino acids. V lost 5 bases to trimming and J lost 7 bases, with 9 bases between them. Germline lookup yields CDR1 ENHRY and CDR2 SYGVKD. CDR3 region: CAISPDRNSPLHF. The CDR3 DNA is TGTGCCATCAGTCCTGACAGAAATTCACCCCTCCACTTT.

In DNA form, the CDR3 reads TGTGCCAGCGTCAAGGGAAATGAAGCTTTCTTT. As protein: CASVKGNEAFF. The chain joins TRBV27 to TRBJ1-1; D is unclear. In germline, CDR1 is MNHEY, CDR2 SMNVEV (reference sequence). CDR3 length equals 11 residues. V lost 8 bases, J lost 7 bases, and 11 bases lay in between.

The genes are TRBV7-9 and TRBJ2-5, with 8 positions matching TRBD1. This CDR3 has 14 residues. Germline loops: CDR1 SEHNR, CDR2 FQNEAQ (reference sequence). The V segment lost 3 bases and the J segment 1 base; nucleotides outside the gene matches: 1. The CDR3 DNA reads TGTGCCAGCAGCTTGACAGGGGCCCAAGAGACCCAGTACTTC. Amino acids: CASSLTGAQETQYF.

This clonotype was seen repeatedly, ten times or more. The chain carries TRBV5-1 and TRBJ2-1; 7 nucleotides line up with TRBD2. V dropped 6 bases and J dropped 0; count of bases not matched to a gene: 6. The CDR3 has 15 amino acids. Germline CDR1 is SGHRS and CDR2 is YFSETQ. CDR3 bases: TGCGCCAGCACCTCCGGCGGGGGCTCCTACAATGAGCAGTTCTTC. It specifies CASTSGGGSYNEQFF.

The rearrangement uses TRBV5-5 and TRBJ1-2; D is perhaps TRBD1 (5 bases). V lost 4 bases to trimming and J lost 10 bases, with 17 bases between them. CDR3 length equals 13 residues. The germline V gene has CDR1 SGHKS and CDR2 YYEKEE (reference sequence). CDR3 bases: TGTGCCAGCAGCCTTTACTCCGGGGCCAACTACACCTTC. Translated, it gives CASSLYSGANYTF.

This clonotype was seen ten or more times. DNA for the CDR3: TGTGCCAGCAGTTTACCCAGGACGGGGACCGGGGAGCTGTTTTTT. Translating it yields CASSLPRTGTGELFF. V and J are TRBV12-3 or TRBV12-4 and TRBJ2-2, with a tentative D call TRBD2 (5 bases). Trimming removed 2 bases from V and 5 bases from J, with 12 bases in between. The length of the CDR3 is 15 residues.

Only a few counts were recorded for this clonotype. This chain uses TRBV5-6 with TRBJ2-2; D is possibly TRBD1 or TRBD2 (5 bases each). The CDR3 length is 16 residues. The V gene lost 4 bases and the J gene lost 1 base, with 14 bases spanning the gap. From germline, CDR1 is SGHDT and CDR2 YYEEEE. The CDR3 protein is CASSRRDGQNTGELFF. CDR3 sequence (DNA): TGTGCCAGCAGCCGACGGGATGGACAGAACACCGGGGAGCTGTTTTTT.

This clonotype was detected ten times or more. The chain uses TRBV20-1 and TRBJ2-5; the D is unclear. With 2 bases removed from V and 2 bases from J, the gap between germline ends came to 6 bases. The V gene's germline CDR1 is DFQATT and CDR2 SNEGSKA (reference sequence). The CDR3 covers 12 residues. The CDR3 nucleotides are TGCAGTGCTAGATCCATTCAAGAGACCCAGTACTTC. Translation gives CSARSIQETQYF.

This clonotype has a count of ten or more. In DNA form, the CDR3 reads TGTGCCATCAGTCAGGGTTACACCGGGGAGCTGTTTTTT. Amino acid sequence: CAISQGYTGELFF. This rearrangement joins TRBV10-3 to TRBJ2-2, with a tentative D call TRBD1 (5 bases). The length of the CDR3 is 13 residues. Germline CDR1 ENHRY, CDR2 SYGVKD. Trimming shortened V by 5 bases and J by 3 bases, and 7 bases separated the two germline ends.

V gene TRBV28 combines with J gene TRBJ2-3; 15 bases fit TRBD2. CDR1 MDHEN and CDR2 SYDVKM come from the germline V gene. The CDR3 totals 18 residues. V trimming: 6 bases; J trimming: 6 bases; junction bases outside the gene matches: 13. This chain's CDR3 is CASRIPGLAGGPKDTQYF. DNA of the CDR3: TGTGCCAGCAGAATCCCGGGACTAGCGGGGGGCCCCAAGGATACGCAGTATTTT. The full variable domain, with the rest looked up from reference TRBV28 and TRBJ2-3, is DVKVTQSSRYLVKRTGEKVFLECVQDMDHENMFWYRQDPGLGLRLIYFSYDVKMKEKGDIPEGYSVSREKKERFSLILESASTNQTSMYLCASRIPGLAGGPKDTQYFGPGTRLTVL.

This clonotype was recorded many times. The chain uses TRBV20-1 and TRBJ2-1; 8 positions agree with TRBD1. The CDR3 has 13 residues. CDR1 and CDR2 (germline): DFQATT, SNEGSKA (reference sequence). The V gene end was trimmed by 6 bases and the J gene end by 7 bases; junction bases not matched to a gene: 8. CDR3 sequence (DNA): TGCAGTGCACCTTCGGACAGGGAAAATGAGCAGTTCTTC. Its protein is CSAPSDRENEQFF.